This T cell receptor beta chain is drawn from a study of cytomegalovirus exposure and HLA in healthy donors. With respect to this clone: What it binds is not known.

The CDR3 spans 14 residues. The germline V gene encodes CDR1 SGHTA and CDR2 FQGNSA. The V gene lost 3 bases and the J gene lost 3 bases, with 11 bases spanning the gap. Primers for the PCR totalled 60 Vbeta and 13 Jbeta. Assay used: immunoSEQ multiplex PCR; TCRdb lists only in-frame clones, some missing. The sample has approximately 210,000 clones; about three quarters are singletons. Study-level points and caveats: Among donors in an Asian-associated ancestry cluster, a later analysis reportedly found fewer N-insertions than the approximately 670-donor mean.

The receptor was isolated from a male donor in good health and CMV-seronegative. The chain employs TRBV7-2 and TRBJ1-1, with TRBD1 as a possible D gene (5 bases). The sequenced material came from PBMCs. Written as DNA, the CDR3 is TGTGCCAGCAGCTTTTTTCAGGGCGACACTGAAGCTTTCTTT. Its translation is CASSFFQGDTEAFF.